This T cell receptor beta chain was found in a study of cytomegalovirus exposure and HLA in healthy donors. Study details: Researchers previously reported finding fewer than 140 million unique TCR beta sequences from 170 million or so T cells.

PCR employed 60 Vbeta and 13 Jbeta primers. Sequencing was performed with immunoSEQ multiplex PCR; in TCRdb, only in-frame clones are kept and a portion is missing. The table includes about 130,000 clones, 70% detected once. Points from the study as a whole: TCR beta chain V- and J-gene trimming was linked, in a later analysis, to a missense variant in DCLRE1C.

There are a few counts of this clone. The antigen remains undetermined. After removal of 8 bases from V and 3 bases from J, the junction contained 9 bases not matched to a gene. Germline CDR1 SGHRS, CDR2 YFSETQ. This CDR3 is 14 amino acids long. The clonotype originates from a woman in her sixties or seventies in good health and CMV-seropositive. The sequenced sample was PBMCs. V is TRBV5-1 and J is TRBJ2-7; 9 bases map to TRBD1. This CDR3 reads CASSRTGDYYEQYF. For the CDR3, the DNA is TGCGCCAGTTCACGGACAGGGGATTACTACGAGCAGTACTTC.